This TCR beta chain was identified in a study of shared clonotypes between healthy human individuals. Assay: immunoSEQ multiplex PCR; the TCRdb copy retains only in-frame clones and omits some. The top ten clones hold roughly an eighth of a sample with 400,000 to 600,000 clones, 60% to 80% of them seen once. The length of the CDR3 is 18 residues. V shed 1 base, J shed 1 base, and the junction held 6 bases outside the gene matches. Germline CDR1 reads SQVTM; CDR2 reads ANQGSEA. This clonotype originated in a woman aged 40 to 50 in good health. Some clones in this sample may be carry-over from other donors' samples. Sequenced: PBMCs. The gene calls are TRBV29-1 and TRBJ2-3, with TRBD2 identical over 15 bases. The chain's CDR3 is CSVEGGLAGGLGTDTQYF. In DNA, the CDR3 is TGCAGCGTTGAAGGGGGACTAGCGGGAGGTTTGGGCACAGATACGCAGTATTTT.